The 18 T cell receptor beta chains presented below share a single source sample, sequenced in a study of a mutant IDH1 vaccine in newly diagnosed glioma. Measured with immunoSEQ multiplex PCR; TCRdb has only the in-frame clones, and not every one. The data hold 110,000 or so clones, with roughly 90% observed a single time. Their antigens remain unidentified. Time point denoted: week 11, during vaccination. Every single dose of the vaccine, 300 ug of mutant IDH1 20-mer peptide, came with topical imiquimod. The sample here was PBMCs, taken from a glioma patient whose treatment included an IDH1 peptide vaccine. All receptors derive from a woman between 45 and 60 years old with glioma.

This chain links TRBV4-1 with TRBJ2-2, with D tentatively TRBD2 (6 bases). CDR1 is MGHRA and CDR2 is YSYEKL in the germline V gene. Between the trimmed V and J ends, which lost 4 bases and 2 bases, there was a span of 20 bases. CDR3 length: 18 amino acids. Here the CDR3 reads CASSRHSAGSTNTGELFF. In DNA, the CDR3 is TGCGCCAGCAGCCGCCACTCGGCGGGGTCGACCAACACCGGGGAGCTGTTTTTT.

The chain has TRBV4-2 and TRBJ2-5, with a tentative D call TRBD1 (5 bases). CDR3 length: 16 residues. Germline-derived CDR1 and CDR2 are LGHNA and YNFKEQ. The V end was cut by 1 base, the J end by 3 bases, with 15 bases between. CDR3: CASSQATVNIKETQYF. The CDR3 DNA reads TGTGCCAGCAGCCAAGCGACAGTGAATATTAAAGAGACCCAGTACTTC.

This chain links TRBV6-1 with TRBJ2-7; D remains unclear. CDR1 and CDR2 (germline): MNHNS, SASEGT. The CDR3 extends over 13 amino acids. V gave up 2 bases and J gave up 3 bases, with 8 bases separating them. The CDR3 loop reads CASSEHMLYEQYF. Here the CDR3 DNA reads TGTGCCAGCAGTGAACACATGCTCTACGAGCAGTACTTC.

V and J are TRBV5-1 and TRBJ1-2; no reliable D call. The CDR3 length is 14 residues. The germline CDR1 and CDR2 sequences are SGHRS and YFSETQ. The V gene lost 4 bases and the J gene lost 8 bases, with 18 bases spanning the gap. The CDR3 loop reads CASSPPSPVGGYTF. The DNA of the CDR3 is TGCGCCAGCAGCCCACCGAGTCCCGTCGGGGGCTACACCTTC.

The chain combines TRBV7-8 with TRBJ2-5; TRBD1 matches 9 bases. The J call is doubtful: the DNA matches TRBJ2-7 better. Per germline, CDR1 SGHVS and CDR2 FQNEAQ. CDR3 length equals 15 residues. In DNA form, the CDR3 reads TGTGCCAGCAGCTTATCCACAGGGGGCTTCTACGAGCAGTACTTC. Translating it yields CASSLSTGGFYEQYF.

Only one count was recorded for this clone. CDR3 bases: TGTGCCAGCAGTGGAGACCCTCCGAGCGGGGATTACAATGAGCAGTTCTTC. Amino acids: CASSGDPPSGDYNEQFF. The rearrangement links TRBV27 to TRBJ2-1, with 7 bases identical to TRBD2. Losses at the gene ends were 5 bases for V and 4 bases for J; bases not matched to a gene: 14. In germline, CDR1 is MNHEY, CDR2 SMNVEV (reference sequence). The CDR3 runs 17 residues.

With regard to this clone: At one of its ends the junction is not consistent with the germline gene, which may arise from a read error. J is TRBJ2-1 and V is TRBV11-3; TRBD1 might be the D (5 bases). The CDR3 is 14 residues long. Per the germline V gene, CDR1 is SGHNT and CDR2 is YENEEA. CDR3: CASSLRASNNEQFF. The CDR3 region has the DNA TGTGCCAGCAGCCTCAGGGCCTCCAACAATGAGCAGTTCTTC. Complete variable domain (other parts from reference TRBV11-3 and TRBJ2-1): EAGVVQSPRYKIIEKKQPVAFWCNPISGHNTLYWYLQNLGQGPELLIRYENEEAVDDSQLPKDRFSAERLKGVDSTLKIQPAELGDSAVYLCASSLRASNNEQFFGPGTRLTVL.

This chain joins TRBV7-9 and TRBJ2-1; D is perhaps TRBD2 (6 bases). This CDR3 region has 17 residues. Deletions cut 2 bases from V and 2 bases from J, with 16 bases between. The germline gives CDR1 SEHNR, CDR2 FQNEAQ (reference sequence). The CDR3, as DNA: TGTGCCAGCAGCTTAAACAAAGCTAGCGAAACCTACAATGAGCAGTTCTTC. Its protein product is CASSLNKASETYNEQFF. Combining the CDR3 with reference TRBV7-9 and TRBJ2-1 gives the whole variable domain DTGVSQNPRHKITKRGQNVTFRCDPISEHNRLYWYRQTLGQGPEFLTYFQNEAQLEKSRLLSDRFSAERPKGSFSTLEIQRTEQGDSAMYLCASSLNKASETYNEQFFGPGTRLTVL.

The chain carries TRBV11-3 and TRBJ2-7; no clear D. The V gene's germline CDR1 is SGHNT and CDR2 YENEEA. This CDR3 spans 13 amino acids. Trimming shortened V by 1 base and J by 7 bases, and 11 bases separated the two germline ends. The CDR3 coding sequence is TGTGCCAGCAGCTTAGGACGGTTCGGGGAGCAGTACTTC. It specifies CASSLGRFGEQYF.

The chain carries TRBV7-9 and TRBJ2-5; D is possibly TRBD2 (5 bases). This CDR3 has 14 amino acids. In germline, CDR1 is SEHNR, CDR2 FQNEAQ (reference sequence). V was trimmed by 2 bases and J by 3 bases, leaving 10 bases between them. CDR3 protein: CASSLTRGKETQYF. The CDR3 coding sequence is TGTGCCAGCAGCTTAACTAGAGGGAAAGAGACCCAGTACTTC. Combining the CDR3 with reference TRBV7-9 and TRBJ2-5 gives the whole variable domain DTGVSQNPRHKITKRGQNVTFRCDPISEHNRLYWYRQTLGQGPEFLTYFQNEAQLEKSRLLSDRFSAERPKGSFSTLEIQRTEQGDSAMYLCASSLTRGKETQYFGPGTRLLVL.

CDR3 nucleotide sequence: TGTGCCAGCATAGCGGGAGATGAGAAAGGCACAGATACGCAGTATTTT. Residues: CASIAGDEKGTDTQYF. The chain recombines TRBV28 with TRBJ2-3; 9 positions match TRBD2. The CDR3 has 16 amino acids. V was pared by 7 bases and J by 1 base, with 9 bases of the junction left unmatched. Germline CDR1 and CDR2: MDHEN and SYDVKM.

This clone appeared a few times. The rearrangement joins TRBV28 to TRBJ2-7; 12 nucleotides align to TRBD2. In germline, CDR1 is MDHEN, CDR2 SYDVKM. There are 15 residues in the CDR3. The V gene end was trimmed by 6 bases and the J gene end by 4 bases; junction bases not matched to a gene: 7. The CDR3 sequence: CASSSTSGGLYEQYF. CDR3 bases: TGTGCCAGCAGCTCGACTAGCGGGGGACTTTACGAGCAGTACTTC.

The chain combines TRBV25-1 with TRBJ2-1; TRBD2 might be the D (6 bases). The CDR3 has 16 residues. The germline CDR1 and CDR2 sequences are MGHDK and SYGVNS. V was clipped by 2 bases and J by 0 bases, with 11 bases between them. The CDR3 region is CASSERAGSSYNEQFF. In DNA, the CDR3 is TGTGCCAGCAGTGAACGCGCCGGGAGCTCCTACAATGAGCAGTTCTTC. Full variable domain (rest looked up from reference TRBV25-1 and TRBJ2-1): EADIYQTPRYLVIGTGKKITLECSQTMGHDKMYWYQQDPGMELHLIHYSYGVNSTEKGDLSSESTVSRIRTEHFPLTLESARPSHTSQYLCASSERAGSSYNEQFFGPGTRLTVL.

This chain links TRBV5-6 with TRBJ2-1; D gene ambiguous. V was clipped by 3 bases and J by 0 bases, with 13 bases between them. The germline V gene has CDR1 SGHDT and CDR2 YYEEEE. The CDR3 loop spans 16 amino acids. CDR3 protein: CASSSIKLSSYNEQFF. DNA for the CDR3: TGTGCCAGCAGCTCGATAAAGCTTAGCTCCTACAATGAGCAGTTCTTC.

This chain uses TRBV11-2 with TRBJ2-2; D unresolved. The germline gives CDR1 SGHAT, CDR2 FQNNGV. The length of the CDR3 is 14 residues. Trimming shortened V by 3 bases and J by 3 bases, and 8 bases separated the two germline ends. CDR3 DNA: TGTGCCAGCAGCTTGGGAAGTTACACCGGGGAGCTGTTTTTT. Residues: CASSLGSYTGELFF.

The gene calls are TRBV18 and TRBJ2-7; D possibly corresponds to TRBD1 (6 bases). Trimming shortened V by 1 base and J by 0 bases, and 7 bases separated the two germline ends. The germline V gene encodes CDR1 KGHSH and CDR2 LQKENI. The CDR3 has 14 residues. The CDR3 bases are TGTGCCAGCTCACCACGACAGGACTCCTACGAGCAGTACTTC. This sequence encodes CASSPRQDSYEQYF.

The J gene is TRBJ2-6, the V gene TRBV27; D not certain. Germline loops: CDR1 MNHEY, CDR2 SMNVEV (reference sequence). CDR3 length equals 17 residues. V was shortened by 0 bases and J by 0 bases, with 9 bases between the two germline ends. The DNA for the CDR3 is TGTGCCAGCAGTTTATCACCCGACAACTCTGGGGCCAACGTCCTGACTTTC. It codes for CASSLSPDNSGANVLTF.

V and J are TRBV9 and TRBJ2-1; D remains unclear. V was pared by 0 bases and J by 9 bases, with 4 bases between. The CDR3 is 11 amino acids. The V gene's germline CDR1 is SGDLS and CDR2 YYNGEE. CDR3 protein: CASSVEGEQFF. The CDR3 coding sequence is TGTGCCAGCAGCGTAGAGGGTGAGCAGTTCTTC.